Below, 26 T cell receptor beta chains from the same sample are listed, as sequenced in a study of T-cell memory formation after mild COVID-19. TCRdb passed the 5' RACE reads through MiXCR, listing each CDR3 protein once. The sample consists of hundreds of thousands of distinct CDR3 sequences, around 25% of them appearing once. The sequencing input was PBMCs or a T cell subset sorted from them (not recorded which). These receptors originate from an adult woman who had mild COVID-19 (a few samples of this study predate the infection). Cell type and time point are not known.

The chain links TRBV7-2 to TRBJ2-2, with 9 positions matching TRBD2. The trim removed 7 bases at V and 4 bases at J, leaving 10 bases unmatched. The CDR3 contains 16 residues. The germline CDR1 and CDR2 sequences are SGHTA and FQGNSA. The CDR3 region has the DNA TGTGCCAGCATCGGGACTAGCCGACTATCCACCGGGGAGCTGTTTTTT. Protein product: CASIGTSRLSTGELFF.

This clonotype was found many times. The rearrangement uses TRBV5-1 and TRBJ2-4; D gene unclear. The CDR3 is made up of 16 amino acids. V shed 3 bases and J shed 0 bases, with 13 bases lying between them. The V gene's germline CDR1 is SGHRS and CDR2 YFSETQ. In DNA form, the CDR3 reads TGCGCCAGCAGCTCCCAGACTGATCTAGCCAAAAACATTCAGTACTTC. As protein: CASSSQTDLAKNIQYF.

This clonotype showed up just a few times. The J gene is TRBJ1-6, the V gene TRBV2; TRBD1 matches at 8 bases. V shed 2 bases and J 4 bases; nucleotides not matched to a gene: 4. The CDR3 runs to 16 residues. Germline V gene sequence: CDR1 SNHLY, CDR2 FYNNEI. CDR3 sequence: CASSERGQAYNSPLHF. The CDR3 DNA reads as TGTGCCAGCAGTGAAAGGGGACAGGCGTATAATTCACCCCTCCACTTT.

The J gene is TRBJ2-1, the V gene TRBV24-1, with 9 bases that match TRBD2. Germline V gives CDR1 KGHDR, CDR2 SFDVKD. The CDR3 extends over 13 amino acids. V gave up 6 bases and J gave up 8 bases; unmatched junction bases: 4. For the CDR3, the DNA is TGTGCCACCAGTCCGGGACTAGCCCATGAGCAGTTCTTC. Protein: CATSPGLAHEQFF.

The chain recombines TRBV29-1 with TRBJ2-3; 7 bases are a match to TRBD2. Unmatched junction bases numbered 8, after V lost 6 bases and J lost 2 bases. There are 14 residues in the CDR3. CDR1 and CDR2 from the germline V gene are SQVTM and ANQGSEA. CDR3: CSVEGSGVTDTQYF. CDR3 DNA: TGCAGCGTGGAGGGAAGCGGGGTCACAGATACGCAGTATTTT.

The chain combines TRBV7-8 with TRBJ2-3, with 15 nucleotides matching TRBD2. This CDR3 spans 17 amino acids. CDR1 and CDR2 (germline): SGHVS, FQNEAQ. V dropped 5 bases and J dropped 3; count of bases not matched to a gene: 6. The CDR3 region is CASSGRGLAGGTDTQYF. The CDR3 coding sequence is TGTGCCAGCAGCGGACGGGGACTAGCGGGAGGAACAGATACGCAGTATTTT.

The chain carries TRBV7-2 and TRBJ2-7; 12 bases line up with TRBD2. Germline loops: CDR1 SGHTA, CDR2 FQGNSA. This CDR3 has 17 amino acids. J lost 4 bases, V lost 1 base, and 8 bases had no gene match. Here the CDR3 DNA reads TGTGCCAGCAGCTTAGGTACCCCTAGCGGGAGGGGGTACGAGCAGTACTTC. Encoded protein: CASSLGTPSGRGYEQYF.

The chain combines TRBV5-6 with TRBJ2-5, with 12 bases that match TRBD2. The CDR3 runs to 16 residues. V shed 4 bases, J shed 4 bases, and the junction held 8 bases outside the gene matches. Germline assignment: CDR1 SGHDT and CDR2 YYEEEE. For the CDR3, the DNA is TGTGCCAGCAGCGATGTGGCTAGCGGGAGGGTAGAGACCCAGTACTTC. It codes for CASSDVASGRVETQYF.

The V call is TRBV29-1, the J call TRBJ1-1, with 7 bases matching TRBD1. Germline V CDR1 and CDR2: SQVTM, ANQGSEA. Germline trimming cut 6 bases from V and 8 bases from J; bases unmatched to any gene: 12. The CDR3 totals 13 residues. CDR3: CSVARATGAEAFF. Here the CDR3 DNA reads TGCAGCGTCGCCAGGGCTACAGGGGCAGAAGCTTTCTTT.

The chain uses TRBV20-1 and TRBJ2-7, with 9 nucleotides matching TRBD1. CDR1 and CDR2 (germline): DFQATT, SNEGSKA (reference sequence). Trimming cost V 5 bases and J 3 bases; bases outside gene matches: 8. CDR3 length equals 14 residues. In DNA form, the CDR3 reads TGCAGTGCTCCCCCGGCGGACAGGGGCTACGAGCAGTACTTC. It is translated as CSAPPADRGYEQYF.

J is TRBJ2-4 and V is TRBV12-3 or TRBV12-4; D not certain. The V and J ends lost 5 bases and 2 bases respectively, with 13 bases between them. The length of the CDR3 is 15 residues. In DNA, the CDR3 is TGTGCCAGCAGTCCATCGGGTTTGACCAAAAACATTCAGTACTTC. Protein: CASSPSGLTKNIQYF.

This clonotype was seen more than once but under ten times. The rearrangement links TRBV2 to TRBJ2-7, with TRBD2 matching 8 bases. Germline assignment: CDR1 SNHLY and CDR2 FYNNEI. V was pared by 4 bases and J by 2 bases, with 10 bases of the junction left unmatched. This CDR3 spans 16 amino acids. The CDR3 protein is CASSGREGLDPYEQYF. In DNA, the CDR3 is TGTGCCAGCAGTGGGAGGGAGGGACTAGACCCCTACGAGCAGTACTTC. The whole variable domain, filled in from reference TRBV2 and TRBJ2-7, reads EPEVTQTPSHQVTQMGQEVILRCVPISNHLYFYWYRQILGQKVEFLVSFYNNEISEKSEIFDDQFSVERPDGSNFTLKIRSTKLEDSAMYFCASSGREGLDPYEQYFGPGTRLTVT.

This chain uses TRBV18 with TRBJ2-1, with D possibly matching TRBD1 (6 bases). This CDR3 is 17 amino acids long. Trimming stripped 3 bases from V and 0 bases from J, with 15 bases between. Germline V lookup: CDR1 KGHSH, CDR2 LQKENI. CDR3 nucleotides: TGTGCCAGCTCACCGCAGGGGTCATTGAGCTCCTACAATGAGCAGTTCTTC. This sequence encodes CASSPQGSLSSYNEQFF.

The gene calls are TRBV7-2 and TRBJ1-5, with D perhaps matching TRBD1 (5 bases). V lost 2 bases and J lost 2, with 7 bases in between. Germline CDR1 and CDR2: SGHTA and FQGNSA. The CDR3 loop spans 14 amino acids. CDR3 DNA sequence: TGTGCCAGCAGCTTAAAAGGGGGCAATCAGCCCCAGCATTTT. This gives the protein CASSLKGGNQPQHF.

This chain joins TRBV5-5 and TRBJ2-3; no reliable D call. The CDR3 spans 15 residues. Germline CDR1 and CDR2: SGHKS and YYEKEE (reference sequence). V lost 2 bases to trimming and J lost 4 bases, with 14 bases between them. The DNA for the CDR3 is TGTGCCAGCAGCTTACCCGTGCTTGGGGCAGATACGCAGTATTTT. This translates into CASSLPVLGADTQYF.

The chain carries TRBV29-1 and TRBJ2-7; no clear D gene. This CDR3 has 12 amino acids. CDR1 is SQVTM, CDR2 ANQGSEA, per germline. With 5 bases removed from V and 1 base from J, the gap between germline ends came to 9 bases. The CDR3 region has the DNA TGCAGCGTTCGTTTAGCTTCCTACGAGCAGTACTTC. Its protein is CSVRLASYEQYF.

Many counts were recorded for this clonotype. This chain links TRBV5-5 with TRBJ2-3, with D possibly TRBD1 on 6 matching bases. Per germline, CDR1 SGHKS and CDR2 YYEKEE (reference sequence). V was cut by 3 bases and J by 4 bases, with 15 bases left in between. There are 15 residues in the CDR3. CDR3 sequence: CASSSHIKGADTQYF. The CDR3, as DNA: TGTGCCAGCAGCTCACACATCAAGGGGGCAGATACGCAGTATTTT.

This clonotype has a handful of counts. The rearrangement uses TRBV5-1 and TRBJ2-2; the D is unclear. Trimming left V 0 bases short and J 6 bases short, with 12 bases between. This CDR3 is built from 15 residues. Germline V gene data show CDR1 as SGHRS and CDR2 as YFSETQ. The CDR3 nucleotides are TGCGCCAGCAGCTTGGGGTCCCCCCTTCCCGGGGAGCTGTTTTTT. Translation: CASSLGSPLPGELFF.

This clonotype was counted many times. The rearrangement joins TRBV9 to TRBJ2-3, with 8 bases that match TRBD2. Losses at the gene ends were 0 bases for V and 6 bases for J; bases not matched to a gene: 0. Germline values: CDR1 SGDLS, CDR2 YYNGEE. This CDR3 has 13 residues. CDR3: CASSVGLADTQYF. In DNA form, the CDR3 reads TGTGCCAGCAGCGTAGGACTAGCGGATACGCAGTATTTT.

The rearrangement uses TRBV7-9 and TRBJ2-3; 7 nucleotides align to TRBD2. There are 17 residues in the CDR3. Germline V gives CDR1 SEHNR, CDR2 FQNEAQ (reference sequence). The ends lost 4 bases at V and 0 bases at J; junction bases unmatched: 10. The CDR3: CASSSLFGSGSTDTQYF. The DNA for the CDR3 is TGTGCCAGCAGCTCCCTCTTTGGTAGCGGGAGCACAGATACGCAGTATTTT.

This clonotype was detected many times. V is TRBV20-1 and J is TRBJ2-3; D call uncertain. Between the trimmed V and J ends, which lost 3 bases and 6 bases, there was a span of 16 bases. The CDR3 is 14 amino acids. From germline, CDR1 is DFQATT and CDR2 SNEGSKA (reference sequence). The DNA for the CDR3 is TGCAGTGCTAGCTCCCGCAGCCTGAGGGATACGCAGTATTTT. Translated, it gives CSASSRSLRDTQYF.

This clonotype was observed a few times. The V and J genes are TRBV6-5 and TRBJ2-7, with D possibly TRBD2 on 6 matching bases. Germline lookup yields CDR1 MNHEY and CDR2 SVGAGI. V was clipped by 2 bases and J by 3 bases, with 14 bases between them. The CDR3 sequence is 15 residues long. The chain's CDR3 is CASSYAGYFSYEQYF. The CDR3 DNA sequence: TGTGCCAGCAGTTACGCGGGGTACTTTAGCTACGAGCAGTACTTC.

V is TRBV2 and J is TRBJ1-2, with a weak D call TRBD1 (6 bases). The CDR3 is 15 residues long. The V gene's germline CDR1 is SNHLY and CDR2 FYNNEI. The V gene lost 6 bases and the J gene lost 3 bases, with 17 bases spanning the gap. The CDR3 spells CASRRAGTNDYGYTF. For the CDR3, the DNA is TGTGCCAGCAGGAGGGCCGGGACAAATGACTATGGCTACACCTTC.

The chain links TRBV12-3 or TRBV12-4 to TRBJ2-5; possible D gene TRBD1, 5 bases. V dropped 2 bases and J dropped 2 bases, with 15 bases sitting between them. The CDR3 runs 16 residues. The CDR3: CASSLRGLAPQETQYF. CDR3 in DNA: TGTGCCAGCAGTTTAAGGGGTTTGGCGCCGCAAGAGACCCAGTACTTC.

There are a few counts of this clonotype. The CDR3 protein is CASRSFFGRGGSDTDTQYF. The CDR3 DNA reads as TGTGCCAGCAGATCGTTCTTCGGGAGAGGGGGTAGTGACACAGATACGCAGTATTTT. The V and J genes are TRBV3-1 and TRBJ2-3; TRBD1 or TRBD2 may be the D gene (6 bases each). The V end lost 6 bases, the J end lost 2 bases, and 27 bases lay between the germline ends. This CDR3 is built from 19 residues. Germline V CDR1 and CDR2: LGHDT, YNNKEL (reference sequence).

This clonotype has a handful of counts. This chain uses TRBV7-2 with TRBJ1-2, with a tentative D call TRBD1 (5 bases). There are 16 residues in the CDR3. The V end was cut by 1 base, the J end by 2 bases, with 14 bases between. Germline V gene lookup returns CDR1 SGHTA and CDR2 FQGNSA. Written as DNA, the CDR3 is TGTGCCAGCAGCTTAGTCTATCTAACAGGAAACTATGGCTACACCTTC. Amino acids: CASSLVYLTGNYGYTF.